Below, 5 T cell receptor beta chains from the same sample are listed, as sequenced in a study of T cells in Graves' hyperthyroidism and ophthalmopathy. RNA transcripts gave rise to amplified TCR beta CDR3 regions. Using the HTBI primer set, a first-round RT-PCR was run on the TCR CDR3. TCRdb re-called the multiplex PCR reads with MiXCR, one entry per CDR3 protein. The sample includes roughly 840,000 distinct CDR3 sequences, around 39% of them seen just once. What was sequenced was blood. These receptors were obtained from a man younger than 35 with Graves' hyperthyroidism.

This clonotype turned up a few times. The rearrangement uses TRBV7-9 and TRBJ1-2, with a weak D call TRBD1 (5 bases). Germline CDR1 reads SEHNR; CDR2 reads FQNEAQ (reference sequence). The CDR3 length is 16 residues. The germline V and J ends were trimmed by 5 bases and 1 base, with 17 bases remaining between them. The CDR3, as DNA: TGTGCCAGCAGCCTATCCGGGACCGCGTTTAACTATGGCTACACCTTC. It yields the protein CASSLSGTAFNYGYTF.

V usage is TRBV29-1 and J usage is TRBJ2-7; perhaps TRBD1 as D (5 bases). From germline, CDR1 is SQVTM and CDR2 ANQGSEA. This CDR3 comprises 13 residues. Trimming stripped 0 bases from V and 2 bases from J, with 8 bases between. CDR3 sequence reads: CSVEEAGTYEQYF. CDR3 nucleotide sequence: TGCAGCGTTGAAGAGGCAGGGACCTACGAGCAGTACTTC.

This clonotype was found many times. The rearrangement joins TRBV7-8 to TRBJ2-5; the D gene is possibly TRBD1 (5 bases). Trimming removed 5 bases from V and 4 bases from J, with 11 bases in between. The CDR3 runs to 13 residues. Germline values: CDR1 SGHVS, CDR2 FQNEAQ. CDR3 sequence: CASSLRVGETQYF. For the CDR3, the DNA is TGTGCCAGCAGCCTCAGGGTAGGAGAGACCCAGTACTTC.

Remarks on this clonotype: A clone one base away is much larger, so this may be a read error. The CDR3 ends on some other residue instead of the conserved phenylalanine or tryptophan, so this is likely a read error. The chain has TRBV19 and TRBJ2-7; 8 positions match TRBD2. Per the germline V gene, CDR1 is LNHDA and CDR2 is SQIVND (reference sequence). Trimming removed 5 bases from V and 3 bases from J; junction bases left unmatched: 9. This CDR3 is 15 amino acids long. This chain's CDR3 is CASSASGSGGYEQYL. Written as DNA, the CDR3 is TGTGCCAGTAGTGCTAGCGGGTCCGGTGGCTACGAGCAGTACTTG.

The gene calls are TRBV7-8 and TRBJ2-7, with 7 nucleotides matching TRBD2. The germline V gene has CDR1 SGHVS and CDR2 FQNEAQ. The V segment lost 7 bases and the J segment 6 bases; nucleotides outside the gene matches: 3. The CDR3 contains 11 residues. The CDR3 protein is CASMRELEQYF. DNA for the CDR3: TGTGCCAGCATGCGGGAGCTCGAGCAGTACTTC.